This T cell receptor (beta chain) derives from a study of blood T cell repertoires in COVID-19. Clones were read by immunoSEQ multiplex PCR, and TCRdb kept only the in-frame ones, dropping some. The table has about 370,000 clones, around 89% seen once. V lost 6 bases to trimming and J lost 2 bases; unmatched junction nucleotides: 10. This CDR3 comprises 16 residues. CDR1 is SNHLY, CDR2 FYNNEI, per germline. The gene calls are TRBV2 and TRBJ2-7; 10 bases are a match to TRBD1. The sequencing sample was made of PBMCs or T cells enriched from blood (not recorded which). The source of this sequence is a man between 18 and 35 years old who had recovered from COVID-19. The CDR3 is CASRDRAGTGAYEQYF. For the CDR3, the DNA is TGTGCCAGCAGGGACCGAGCCGGGACAGGGGCCTACGAGCAGTACTTC.